What follows are 30 T cell receptor beta chains derived from one specimen sequenced in a study of shared clonotypes between healthy human individuals. Produced via immunoSEQ multiplex PCR; TCRdb's table is partial and in-frame only. Among around 1.1 million clones listed, 70% to 80% were seen once. The sample was memory CD4+ T cells from PBMCs. Subset here: CD45RA-negative fraction. The origin of the receptors is a man younger than 35 in good health. Some clones in this sample may be carry-over from other donors' samples.

CDR3 amino acids: CASSVYEGAVDGYTF. CDR3 bases: TGTGCCAGCAGTGTTTACGAGGGGGCTGTCGATGGCTACACCTTC. The rearrangement links TRBV6-1 to TRBJ1-2, with 7 bases aligning to TRBD1. The J segment lost 6 bases and the V segment lost 4 bases, leaving 11 bases of the junction unmatched. This CDR3 contains 15 residues. Per germline, CDR1 MNHNS and CDR2 SASEGT.

This clone has only one observation. The chain links TRBV5-1 to TRBJ2-7, with TRBD1 matching over 8 bases. The CDR3 has 13 residues. V trimming: 6 bases; J trimming: 2 bases; junction bases outside the gene matches: 4. Germline V gene lookup returns CDR1 SGHRS and CDR2 YFSETQ. The CDR3 loop is CASTRTGTYEQYF. The CDR3 nucleotides read TGCGCCAGCACCAGGACAGGGACCTACGAGCAGTACTTC.

The chain uses TRBV11-2 and TRBJ2-7; 10 nucleotides agree with TRBD2. Germline CDR1 reads SGHAT; CDR2 reads FQNNGV. After removal of 1 base from V and 5 bases from J, the junction contained 11 bases not matched to a gene. This CDR3 has 17 amino acids. DNA of the CDR3: TGTGCCAGCAGCTTAGGGCAGGCTAGCGGGAGAACCCACGAGCAGTACTTC. Translated, it gives CASSLGQASGRTHEQYF.

The chain carries TRBV28 and TRBJ1-2; tentatively, D is TRBD1 (6 bases). This CDR3 is 12 amino acids long. Germline V gene lookup returns CDR1 MDHEN and CDR2 SYDVKM. For the CDR3, the DNA is TGTGCTACTTACGAGCAGGGGTATGGCTACACCTTC. It specifies CATYEQGYGYTF.

V and J are TRBV20-1 and TRBJ1-2; 7 bases agree with TRBD1. CDR3 size: 11 residues. Per germline, CDR1 DFQATT and CDR2 SNEGSKA (reference sequence). Trimming removed 2 bases from V and 8 bases from J; junction bases left unmatched: 2. This CDR3 reads CSARKTGGYTF. CDR3 nucleotides: TGCAGTGCTAGAAAGACAGGGGGCTACACCTTC.

The chain combines TRBV27 with TRBJ1-3, with 7 bases matching TRBD1. V lost 3 bases, J lost 3 bases, and 14 bases stayed unmatched. Germline V gene lookup returns CDR1 MNHEY and CDR2 SMNVEV (reference sequence). The CDR3 is 18 residues long. The CDR3 spells CASSFFRDSSFFGNTIYF. The CDR3, as DNA: TGTGCCAGCAGTTTCTTCCGGGACAGCTCTTTTTTTGGAAACACCATATATTTT.

The rearrangement links TRBV27 to TRBJ2-1; 8 bases agree with TRBD2. CDR3 size: 15 residues. The V segment lost 6 bases and the J segment 4 bases; nucleotides outside the gene matches: 8. The germline CDR1 and CDR2 sequences are MNHEY and SMNVEV (reference sequence). CDR3 amino acids: CASSPGTRDYNEQFF. DNA of the CDR3: TGTGCCAGCAGCCCCGGGACTAGAGATTACAATGAGCAGTTCTTC.

The chain combines TRBV6-6 with TRBJ2-5; no definite D call. The CDR3 length is 12 residues. V lost 6 bases, J lost 2 bases, and 7 bases lay in between. Per germline, CDR1 MNHNY and CDR2 SVGAGI (reference sequence). CDR3 sequence: CASREQQETQYF. For the CDR3, the DNA is TGTGCCAGCAGGGAACAGCAAGAGACCCAGTACTTC.

The chain has TRBV2 and TRBJ2-5; 11 bases line up with TRBD2. Germline trimming cut 0 bases from V and 5 bases from J; bases unmatched to any gene: 5. From germline, CDR1 is SNHLY and CDR2 FYNNEI. The CDR3 has 16 residues. The CDR3 sequence is CASSEAGRLAGETQYF. The CDR3 DNA follows: TGTGCCAGCAGTGAAGCGGGGAGACTAGCGGGGGAGACCCAGTACTTC.

This clone showed up just a few times. The chain combines TRBV28 with TRBJ2-5; D is ambiguous. V lost 8 bases to trimming and J lost 2 bases, with 12 bases between them. The CDR3 totals 13 residues. The germline gives CDR1 MDHEN, CDR2 SYDVKM. DNA of the CDR3: TGTGCCAGCCAGATGGGTGGGCAAGAGACCCAGTACTTC. It is translated as CASQMGGQETQYF.

The chain employs TRBV5-1 and TRBJ1-4, with D hard to call. Trimming removed 5 bases at V and 8 bases at J, with 13 bases between. CDR3 length equals 13 residues. CDR1 is SGHRS, CDR2 YFSETQ, per germline. The CDR3 DNA reads TGCGCCAGCAGTGAAGGGTCAGAGGAAAAACTGTTTTTT. Protein: CASSEGSEEKLFF.

The rearrangement uses TRBV2 and TRBJ2-5; 12 bases are shared with TRBD2. The germline CDR1 and CDR2 sequences are SNHLY and FYNNEI. This CDR3 region has 18 residues. Unmatched junction bases numbered 14, after V lost 4 bases and J lost 5 bases. The CDR3 here is CASSGGASGRGGQETQYF. CDR3 coding DNA: TGTGCCAGCAGTGGTGGGGCTAGCGGGAGGGGAGGACAGGAGACCCAGTACTTC.

This rearrangement joins TRBV6-6 to TRBJ2-3; the D is unclear. This CDR3 has 13 residues. The V gene's germline CDR1 is MNHNY and CDR2 SVGAGI (reference sequence). V lost 6 bases and J 4 bases, leaving 11 bases between the germline ends. The CDR3: CASSPSGPDTQYF. The CDR3 DNA sequence: TGTGCCAGCAGCCCCTCGGGCCCAGATACGCAGTATTTT.

The chain combines TRBV7-8 with TRBJ2-5; 7 bases are a match to TRBD1. V was pared by 7 bases and J by 2 bases, with 10 bases of the junction left unmatched. CDR3 length equals 15 residues. CDR1 and CDR2 from the germline V gene are SGHVS and FQNEAQ. CDR3 region: CASNPLGQQQETQYF. CDR3 sequence (DNA): TGTGCCAGCAACCCCCTGGGACAGCAACAAGAGACCCAGTACTTC.

The V call is TRBV29-1, the J call TRBJ2-3, with TRBD1 identical over 7 bases. Germline CDR1 reads SQVTM; CDR2 reads ANQGSEA. V gave up 7 bases and J gave up 3 bases; unmatched junction bases: 7. There are 13 residues in the CDR3. CDR3 protein: CSARGQITDTQYF. DNA for the CDR3: TGCAGCGCACGGGGACAGATAACAGATACGCAGTATTTT.

The V call is TRBV29-1, the J call TRBJ2-7; D not resolved. Germline assignment: CDR1 SQVTM and CDR2 ANQGSEA. The CDR3 is 11 amino acids. Trimming pared 6 bases from V and 0 bases from J, leaving 6 bases between. The DNA for the CDR3 is TGCAGCGTGGCCGACTCCTACGAGCAGTACTTC. It yields the protein CSVADSYEQYF.

The rearrangement links TRBV5-1 to TRBJ1-4; 7 bases match TRBD1. This CDR3 has 17 amino acids. Germline V gene data show CDR1 as SGHRS and CDR2 as YFSETQ. V lost 0 bases to trimming and J lost 3 bases; unmatched junction nucleotides: 8. The CDR3 loop reads CASSLGDSASSNEKLFF. Here the CDR3 DNA reads TGCGCCAGCAGCTTGGGGGACAGCGCGTCATCTAATGAAAAACTGTTTTTT.

As to this clone: Other DNA sequences in this sample translate to the same CDR3. The V gene is TRBV19, the J gene TRBJ1-5; D gene uncertain. The CDR3 extends over 12 amino acids. Germline CDR1 and CDR2: LNHDA and SQIVND (reference sequence). Trimming pared 3 bases from V and 4 bases from J, leaving 4 bases between. The CDR3 protein is CASSITNQPQHF. In DNA, the CDR3 is TGTGCCAGTAGTATTACAAATCAGCCCCAGCATTTT.

The chain joins TRBV6-7 to TRBJ1-4; D remains ambiguous. TRBV6-7 is recorded as an ORF, its role being uncertain. This CDR3 has 16 residues. The V end lost 2 bases, the J end lost 0 bases, and 10 bases lay between the germline ends. This CDR3 reads CASSYPRRATNEKLFF. DNA of the CDR3: TGTGCCAGCAGTTACCCCCGTCGTGCAACTAATGAAAAACTGTTTTTT.

The rearrangement links TRBV7-3 to TRBJ2-5; no reliable D call. CDR3 length: 14 residues. V lost 2 bases to trimming and J lost 5 bases, with 12 bases between them. Germline CDR1 is SGHTA and CDR2 is FQGTGA. The CDR3 sequence is CASSLYGVGETQYF. The CDR3 nucleotides are TGTGCCAGCAGCTTATATGGGGTCGGGGAGACCCAGTACTTC.

The J gene is TRBJ1-5, the V gene TRBV28; weak D call: TRBD1 (6 bases). The CDR3 has 15 amino acids. Germline CDR1 MDHEN, CDR2 SYDVKM. The ends were cut back, 5 bases at V and 2 bases at J, with 13 bases in the middle. The CDR3 DNA reads TGTGCCAGCAGTCCCCCGGGGGCCGGCAATCAGCCCCAGCATTTT. It encodes CASSPPGAGNQPQHF.

The chain joins TRBV5-6 to TRBJ2-1, with a tentative D call TRBD2 (6 bases). The length of the CDR3 is 16 residues. Germline lookup yields CDR1 SGHDT and CDR2 YYEEEE. Trimming removed 3 bases from V and 5 bases from J, with 18 bases in between. This CDR3 reads CASSWTGTYLNNEQFF. The CDR3 region has the DNA TGTGCCAGCAGCTGGACGGGGACTTATCTAAACAATGAGCAGTTCTTC.

The rearrangement joins TRBV11-2 to TRBJ1-2; D might be TRBD1 (5 bases). This CDR3 comprises 14 residues. The V gene's germline CDR1 is SGHAT and CDR2 FQNNGV. Trimming took 1 base from V and 4 from J, leaving 10 bases between them. The CDR3, as DNA: TGTGCCAGCAGCTTAGCCCGGGGCGGCTATGGCTACACCTTC. Protein sequence: CASSLARGGYGYTF.

V and J are TRBV11-2 and TRBJ1-4; 9 bases map to TRBD1. Germline V gene data show CDR1 as SGHAT and CDR2 as FQNNGV. This CDR3 region has 16 residues. V lost 4 bases to trimming and J lost 8 bases; unmatched junction nucleotides: 11. CDR3 in amino acids: CASSWGPGQGREKLFF. CDR3 in DNA: TGTGCCAGCAGCTGGGGCCCGGGACAGGGACGGGAAAAACTGTTTTTT.

The chain employs TRBV5-4 and TRBJ2-1, with 9 nucleotides matching TRBD1. V shed 3 bases, J shed 0 bases, and the junction held 4 bases outside the gene matches. The CDR3 extends over 16 amino acids. From germline, CDR1 is SGHNT and CDR2 YYREEE (reference sequence). This CDR3 is CASSSGTGRSYNEQFF. CDR3 in DNA: TGTGCCAGCAGCTCCGGGACAGGGCGCTCCTACAATGAGCAGTTCTTC.

V gene TRBV11-2 combines with J gene TRBJ2-7; the match to TRBD2 covers 12 bases. CDR1 and CDR2 (germline): SGHAT, FQNNGV. The CDR3 is 16 residues long. The ends lost 5 bases at V and 5 bases at J; junction bases unmatched: 10. The CDR3 loop is CASSPRLAGGLHEQYF. The CDR3 DNA sequence: TGTGCCAGCAGCCCAAGGCTAGCGGGAGGGCTCCACGAGCAGTACTTC.

The CDR3: CASSQDRGPANYGYTF. As DNA, the CDR3 is TGCGCCAGCAGCCAGGATAGGGGGCCGGCTAACTATGGCTACACCTTC. The chain couples TRBV5-1 to TRBJ1-2; 7 positions match TRBD1. The ends lost 4 bases at V and 0 bases at J; junction bases unmatched: 9. The CDR3 is 16 residues long. The V gene's germline CDR1 is SGHRS and CDR2 YFSETQ.

This clone was detected a few times. The chain uses TRBV30 and TRBJ1-3, with TRBD1 identical over 8 bases. The CDR3 length is 15 residues. Germline loops: CDR1 GTSNPN, CDR2 SVGIG (reference sequence). J lost 0 bases, V lost 7 bases, and 8 bases had no gene match. CDR3 amino acids: CAYGTGSSSGNTIYF. Here the CDR3 DNA reads TGTGCCTACGGGACAGGTTCGAGCTCTGGAAACACCATATATTTT.

The V gene is TRBV6-6, the J gene TRBJ1-1, with 7 bases matching TRBD1. V shed 6 bases, J shed 4 bases, and the junction held 8 bases outside the gene matches. The CDR3 runs to 14 residues. The germline V gene has CDR1 MNHNY and CDR2 SVGAGI (reference sequence). The chain's CDR3 is CASSQQGTATEAFF. The CDR3 coding sequence is TGTGCCAGCAGCCAACAGGGGACGGCCACTGAAGCTTTCTTT.

This clone was seen more than once but under ten times. The rearrangement joins TRBV7-9 to TRBJ1-1; D possibly corresponds to TRBD1 (5 bases). The length of the CDR3 is 14 residues. CDR1 and CDR2 (germline): SEHNR, FQNEAQ (reference sequence). Trimming stripped 4 bases from V and 6 bases from J, with 15 bases between. CDR3 DNA: TGTGCCAGCAGCTACGGGACCTCGGGGGCTGAAGCTTTCTTT. The encoded protein is CASSYGTSGAEAFF.